This T cell receptor (beta chain) came from a study of graft-versus-host responses after intestinal transplantation. Study findings and constraints: Detected in recipient marrow were GvH clones, some of which were first observed in ileum or blood. Early declines in HvG clones that occurred post-transplant were associated with peak circulating GvH clone levels.

This CDR3 has 15 residues. CDR1 SGHRS and CDR2 YFSETQ come from the germline V gene. V was cut by 4 bases and J by 7 bases, with 18 bases left in between. Comment on this clone: No antigen is known for it.

Libraries were prepared by immunoSEQ multiplex PCR; TCRdb keeps only in-frame clonotypes and omits some of them. The data contain about 71,000 clones, about 90% of them singletons. This specimen was unstimulated CD8+ T cells sorted from spleen or lymph node cells, taken before intestinal transplant. The rearrangement joins TRBV5-1 to TRBJ2-1; the D gene is possibly TRBD2 (5 bases). The TCR sequence derives from a human donor who received an intestinal transplant. CDR3: CASSPRLNALNEQFF. The DNA for the CDR3 is TGCGCCAGCAGCCCCCGACTAAACGCGTTGAATGAGCAGTTCTTC.